The 9 T cell receptor beta chains presented below share a single source sample, sequenced in a study of T cells in Graves' hyperthyroidism and ophthalmopathy (dated by TCRdb to about 2019). Library preparation used multiplex PCR. Sequencing used an Illumina HiSeq 2000. Amplification of TCR beta CDR3 regions was carried out from RNA transcripts. For the first round of RT-PCR on the TCR CDR3, the HTBI primer set was used together with the Qiagen OneStep RT-PCR kit. TCRdb applied fastp at Q25 and MiXCR to the public reads, then kept only in-frame beta chains. Rows are combined by CDR3 protein, so each entry shows the most common genes and DNA. This sample comprises about 380,000 distinct CDR3 sequences, roughly 12% of them detected only once. The ten most abundant clones make up around 21% of the sample. The specimen sequenced was blood. The receptors come from a man aged 25-45 years with Graves' hyperthyroidism that later progressed to Graves' ophthalmopathy.

A few counts support this clonotype. The chain joins TRBV5-1 to TRBJ2-7; 11 bases are a match to TRBD2. The CDR3 spans 15 residues. CDR1 SGHRS and CDR2 YFSETQ come from the germline V gene. V lost 3 bases and J lost 4; bases outside the gene matches: 6. The CDR3 reads CASSSGLAGFYEQYF. The CDR3 bases are TGCGCCAGCAGCTCTGGACTAGCGGGTTTTTACGAGCAGTACTTC. Supplemented by reference TRBV5-1 and TRBJ2-7, the full variable domain reads KAGVTQTPRYLIKTRGQQVTLSCSPISGHRSVSWYQQTPGQGLQFLFEYFSETQRNKGNFPGRFSGRQFSNSRSEMNVSTLELGDSALYLCASSSGLAGFYEQYFGPGTRLTVT.

The sample holds many counts of this clonotype. V is TRBV6-1 and J is TRBJ1-2, with no clear D. Germline CDR1 is MNHNS and CDR2 is SASEGT. Trimming shortened V by 6 bases and J by 3 bases, and 11 bases separated the two germline ends. This CDR3 has 13 residues. CDR3 bases: TGTGCCAGCAGCCCTGGACGGCACTATGGCTACACCTTC. As protein: CASSPGRHYGYTF.

This clonotype was counted many times. The chain joins TRBV6-8 to TRBJ2-1, with D unresolved. CDR1 MNHGY and CDR2 SAAAGT come from the germline V gene. The CDR3 runs to 17 residues. The V end lost 8 bases, the J end lost 2 bases, and 22 bases lay between the germline ends. CDR3 bases: TGTGCCAGCCTCCCAACGGGCGGCGAGACGACCTACAATGAGCAGTTCTTC. Protein: CASLPTGGETTYNEQFF.

The chain employs TRBV7-2 and TRBJ2-4; D is possibly TRBD1 or TRBD2 (5 bases each). The CDR3 runs to 16 residues. The V gene lost 5 bases and the J gene lost 0 bases, with 14 bases spanning the gap. Per germline, CDR1 SGHTA and CDR2 FQGNSA. The CDR3 is CASSGGGLLAKNIQYF. The CDR3 DNA follows: TGTGCCAGCAGCGGGGGTGGGTTACTAGCCAAAAACATTCAGTACTTC.

This clonotype was picked up a small number of times. The V and J genes are TRBV3-1 and TRBJ2-3, with TRBD2 identical over 9 bases. This CDR3 is 16 amino acids long. The germline gives CDR1 LGHDT, CDR2 YNNKEL (reference sequence). V shed 2 bases and J 4 bases; nucleotides not matched to a gene: 7. The CDR3: CASSQRRGGIADTQYF. The CDR3 DNA is TGTGCCAGCAGCCAACGGCGGGGGGGGATCGCAGATACGCAGTATTTT.

This clonotype was detected ten times or more. This chain uses TRBV7-9 with TRBJ1-1; D is unresolved. Trimming left V 4 bases short and J 0 bases short, with 18 bases between. Germline V gives CDR1 SEHNR, CDR2 FQNEAQ (reference sequence). This CDR3 spans 17 amino acids. The CDR3 region has the DNA TGTGCCAGCAGCTCGTCTCCCCTACAGAGCATGAACACTGAAGCTTTCTTT. It specifies CASSSSPLQSMNTEAFF.

This clonotype was picked up many times. The chain has TRBV6-1 and TRBJ1-1, with TRBD1 as a possible D gene (5 bases). Per germline, CDR1 MNHNS and CDR2 SASEGT. The V end lost 10 bases, the J end lost 10 bases, and 19 bases lay between the germline ends. The CDR3 has 12 residues. The CDR3 region has the DNA TGTGCCACCACCTTGGATCGGGGGGGAGCTTTCTTT. Residues: CATTLDRGGAFF.

At least ten counts were recorded for this clonotype. The rearrangement joins TRBV28 to TRBJ1-5; a weak D match, TRBD1 (5 bases). The CDR3 sequence is 12 residues long. Germline CDR1 reads MDHEN; CDR2 reads SYDVKM. This chain's CDR3 is CAARGTNQPQHF. In nucleotides, the CDR3 is TGTGCTGCCAGAGGGACCAATCAGCCCCAGCATTTT. The full variable domain, rest sourced from reference TRBV28 and TRBJ1-5, is DVKVTQSSRYLVKRTGEKVFLECVQDMDHENMFWYRQDPGLGLRLIYFSYDVKMKEKGDIPEGYSVSREKKERFSLILESASTNQTSMYLCAARGTNQPQHFGDGTRLSIL.

This clonotype was counted a few times. V is TRBV14 and J is TRBJ2-5, with unresolved D. Trimming shortened V by 1 base and J by 13 bases, and 13 bases separated the two germline ends. Germline V gene lookup returns CDR1 SGHDN and CDR2 FVKESK. This CDR3 has 12 amino acids. The CDR3 spells CASSQGYMPLYF. Here the CDR3 DNA reads TGTGCCAGCAGCCAAGGTTATATGCCCCTGTACTTC. The whole variable domain, remainder taken from reference TRBV14 and TRBJ2-5, is EAGVTQFPSHSVIEKGQTVTLRCDPISGHDNLYWYRRVMGKEIKFLLHFVKESKQDESGMPNNRFLAERTGGTYSTLKVQPAELEDSGVYFCASSQGYMPLYFGPGTRLLVL.